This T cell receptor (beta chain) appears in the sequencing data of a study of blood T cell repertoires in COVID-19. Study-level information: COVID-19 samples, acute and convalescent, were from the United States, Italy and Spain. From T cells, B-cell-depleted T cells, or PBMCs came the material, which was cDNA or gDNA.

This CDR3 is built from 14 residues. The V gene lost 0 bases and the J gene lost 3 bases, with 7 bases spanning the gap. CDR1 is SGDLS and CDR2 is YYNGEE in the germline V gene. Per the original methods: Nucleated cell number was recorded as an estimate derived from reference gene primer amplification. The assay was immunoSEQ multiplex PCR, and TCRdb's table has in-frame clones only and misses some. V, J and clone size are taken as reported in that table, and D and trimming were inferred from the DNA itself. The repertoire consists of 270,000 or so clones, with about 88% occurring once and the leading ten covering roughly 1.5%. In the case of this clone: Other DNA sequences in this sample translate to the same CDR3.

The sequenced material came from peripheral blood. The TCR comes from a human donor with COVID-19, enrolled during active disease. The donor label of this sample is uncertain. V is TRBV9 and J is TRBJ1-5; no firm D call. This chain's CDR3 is CASSVGGYNQPQHF. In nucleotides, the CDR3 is TGTGCCAGCAGCGTAGGAGGGTACAATCAGCCCCAGCATTTT.